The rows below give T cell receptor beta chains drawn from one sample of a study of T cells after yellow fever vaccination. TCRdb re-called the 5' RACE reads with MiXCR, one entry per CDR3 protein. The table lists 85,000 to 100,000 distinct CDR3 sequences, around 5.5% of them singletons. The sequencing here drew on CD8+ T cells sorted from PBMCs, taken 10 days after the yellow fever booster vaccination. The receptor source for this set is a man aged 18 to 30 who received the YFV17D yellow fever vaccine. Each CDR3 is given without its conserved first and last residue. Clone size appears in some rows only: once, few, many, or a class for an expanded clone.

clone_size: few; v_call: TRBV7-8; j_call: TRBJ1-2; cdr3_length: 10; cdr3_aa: ASSLGSYGYT
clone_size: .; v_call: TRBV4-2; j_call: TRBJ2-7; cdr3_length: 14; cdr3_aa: ASSQDEGGFSYEQY
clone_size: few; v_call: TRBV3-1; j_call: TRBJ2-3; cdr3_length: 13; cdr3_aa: ASSPQAETTDTQY
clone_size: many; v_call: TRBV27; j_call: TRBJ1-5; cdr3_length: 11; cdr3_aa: ASSLLPQGAQH
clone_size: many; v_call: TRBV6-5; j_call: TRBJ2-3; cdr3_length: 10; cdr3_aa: ASRQGADTQY
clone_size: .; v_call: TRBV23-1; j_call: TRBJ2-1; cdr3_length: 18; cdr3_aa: ASSQPPTTHGTGNFNEQF
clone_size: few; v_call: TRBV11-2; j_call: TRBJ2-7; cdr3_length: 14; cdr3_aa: ASSLTFGTGIYEQY
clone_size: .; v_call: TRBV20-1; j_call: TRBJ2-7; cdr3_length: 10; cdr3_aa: SARQGGWEQY
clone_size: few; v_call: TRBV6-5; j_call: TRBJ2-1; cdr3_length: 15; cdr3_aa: ASSYLAGGDLNNEQF
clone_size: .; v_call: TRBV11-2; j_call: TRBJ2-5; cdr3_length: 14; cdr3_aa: ASSPPGPRAQETQY
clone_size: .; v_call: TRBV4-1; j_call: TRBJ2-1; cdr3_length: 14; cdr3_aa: ASSPMGRGGRNEQF
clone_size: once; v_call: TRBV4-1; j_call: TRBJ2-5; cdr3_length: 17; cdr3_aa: ASRQDEGRYDSYQETQY
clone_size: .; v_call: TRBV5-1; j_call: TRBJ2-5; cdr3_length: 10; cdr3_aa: ASTGMRETQY
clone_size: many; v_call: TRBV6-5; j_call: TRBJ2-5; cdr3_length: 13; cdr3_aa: ASSPSGGFQETQY
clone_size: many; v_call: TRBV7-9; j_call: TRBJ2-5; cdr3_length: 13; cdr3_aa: ASSSLGTRQETQY
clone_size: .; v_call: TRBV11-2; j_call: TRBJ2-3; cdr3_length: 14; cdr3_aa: ASSSGLRGGWDTQY
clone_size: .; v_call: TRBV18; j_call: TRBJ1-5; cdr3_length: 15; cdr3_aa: ASSPGQGVYSNQPQH